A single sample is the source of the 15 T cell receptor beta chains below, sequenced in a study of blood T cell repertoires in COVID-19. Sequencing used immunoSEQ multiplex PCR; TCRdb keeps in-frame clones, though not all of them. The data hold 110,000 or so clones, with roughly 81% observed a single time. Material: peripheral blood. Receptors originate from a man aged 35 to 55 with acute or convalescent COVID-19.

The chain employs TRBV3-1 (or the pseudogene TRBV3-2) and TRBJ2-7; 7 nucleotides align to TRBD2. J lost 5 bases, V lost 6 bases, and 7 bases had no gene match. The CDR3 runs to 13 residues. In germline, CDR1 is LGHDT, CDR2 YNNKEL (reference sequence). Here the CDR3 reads CASRPAGLNEQYF. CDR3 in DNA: TGTGCCAGCAGGCCAGCGGGGCTAAACGAGCAGTACTTC.

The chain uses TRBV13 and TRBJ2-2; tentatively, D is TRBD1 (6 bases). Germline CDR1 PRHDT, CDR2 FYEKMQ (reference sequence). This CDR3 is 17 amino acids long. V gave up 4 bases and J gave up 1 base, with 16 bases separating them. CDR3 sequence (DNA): TGTGCCAGCAGCTCCTATCAGCGCAGGGGGAACACCGGGGAGCTGTTTTTT. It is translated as CASSSYQRRGNTGELFF. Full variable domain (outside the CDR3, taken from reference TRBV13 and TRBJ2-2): AAGVIQSPRHLIKEKRETATLKCYPIPRHDTVYWYQQGPGQDPQFLISFYEKMQSDKGSIPDRFSAQQFSDYHSELNMSSLELGDSALYFCASSSYQRRGNTGELFFGEGSRLTVL.

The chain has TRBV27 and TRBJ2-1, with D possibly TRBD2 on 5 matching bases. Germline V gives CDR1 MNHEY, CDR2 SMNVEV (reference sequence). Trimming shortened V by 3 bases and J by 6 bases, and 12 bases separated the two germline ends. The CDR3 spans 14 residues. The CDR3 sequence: CASSFSLGSNEQFF. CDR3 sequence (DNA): TGTGCCAGCAGTTTTTCACTAGGAAGCAATGAGCAGTTCTTC.

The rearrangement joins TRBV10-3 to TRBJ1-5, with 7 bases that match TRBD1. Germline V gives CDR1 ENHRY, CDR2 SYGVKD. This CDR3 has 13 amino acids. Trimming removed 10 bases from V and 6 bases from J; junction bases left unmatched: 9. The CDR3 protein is CATRQGSGQPQHF. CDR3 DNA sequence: TGTGCCACTCGACAGGGATCGGGTCAGCCCCAGCATTTT.

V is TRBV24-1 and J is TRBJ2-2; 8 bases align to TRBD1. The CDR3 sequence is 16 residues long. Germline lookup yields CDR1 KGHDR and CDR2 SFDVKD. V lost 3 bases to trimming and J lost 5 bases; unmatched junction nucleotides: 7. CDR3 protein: CATSDQRTGRTGELFF. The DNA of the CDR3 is TGTGCCACCAGTGATCAACGGACAGGGAGGACCGGGGAGCTGTTTTTT.

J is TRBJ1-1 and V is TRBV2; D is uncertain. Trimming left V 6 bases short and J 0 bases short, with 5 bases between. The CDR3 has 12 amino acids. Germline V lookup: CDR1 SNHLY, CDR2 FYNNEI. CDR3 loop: CASRAVNTEAFF. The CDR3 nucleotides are TGTGCCAGCAGGGCAGTGAACACTGAAGCTTTCTTT.

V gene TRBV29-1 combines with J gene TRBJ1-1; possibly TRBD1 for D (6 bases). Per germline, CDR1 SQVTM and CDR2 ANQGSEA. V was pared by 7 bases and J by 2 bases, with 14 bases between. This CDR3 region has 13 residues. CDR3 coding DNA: TGCAGCGCCATGGAAGGGACAAACACTGAAGCTTTCTTT. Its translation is CSAMEGTNTEAFF.

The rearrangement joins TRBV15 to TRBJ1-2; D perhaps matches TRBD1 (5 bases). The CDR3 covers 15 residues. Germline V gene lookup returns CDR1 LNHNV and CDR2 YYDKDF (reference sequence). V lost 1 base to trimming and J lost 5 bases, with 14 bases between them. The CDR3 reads CATSRGRGAGYGYTF. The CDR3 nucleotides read TGTGCCACCAGCAGAGGCAGAGGGGCGGGGTATGGCTACACCTTC. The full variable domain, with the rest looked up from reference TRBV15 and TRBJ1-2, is DAMVIQNPRYQVTQFGKPVTLSCSQTLNHNVMYWYQQKSSQAPKLLFHYYDKDFNNEADTPDNFQSRRPNTSFCFLDIRSPGLGDTAMYLCATSRGRGAGYGYTFGSGTRLTVV.

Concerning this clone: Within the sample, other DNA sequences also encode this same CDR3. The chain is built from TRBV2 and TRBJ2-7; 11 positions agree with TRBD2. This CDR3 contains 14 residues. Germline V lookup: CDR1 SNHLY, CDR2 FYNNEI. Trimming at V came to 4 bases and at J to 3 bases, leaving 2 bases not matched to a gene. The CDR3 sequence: CASSGLAGSYEQYF. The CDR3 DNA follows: TGTGCCAGCAGTGGACTAGCGGGGAGCTACGAGCAGTACTTC.

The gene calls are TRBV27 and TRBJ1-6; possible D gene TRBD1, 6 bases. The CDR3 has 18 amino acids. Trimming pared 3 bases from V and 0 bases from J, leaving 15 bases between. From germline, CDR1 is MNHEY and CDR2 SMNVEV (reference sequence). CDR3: CASSFAQGRSSYNSPLHF. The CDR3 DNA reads TGTGCCAGCAGTTTTGCTCAGGGGCGTAGCTCCTATAATTCACCCCTCCACTTT.

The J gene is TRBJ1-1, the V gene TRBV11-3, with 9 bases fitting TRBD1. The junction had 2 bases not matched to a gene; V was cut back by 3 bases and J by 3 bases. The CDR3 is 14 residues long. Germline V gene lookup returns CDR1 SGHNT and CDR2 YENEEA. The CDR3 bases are TGTGCCAGCAGCTTGGGACAGGGTGACACTGAAGCTTTCTTT. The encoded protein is CASSLGQGDTEAFF.

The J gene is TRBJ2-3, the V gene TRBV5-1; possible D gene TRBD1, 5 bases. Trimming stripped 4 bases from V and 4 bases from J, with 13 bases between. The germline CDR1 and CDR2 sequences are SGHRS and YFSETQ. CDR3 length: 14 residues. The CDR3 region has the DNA TGCGCCAGCAGCCAAATCCAGGGTCCAGATACGCAGTATTTT. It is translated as CASSQIQGPDTQYF.

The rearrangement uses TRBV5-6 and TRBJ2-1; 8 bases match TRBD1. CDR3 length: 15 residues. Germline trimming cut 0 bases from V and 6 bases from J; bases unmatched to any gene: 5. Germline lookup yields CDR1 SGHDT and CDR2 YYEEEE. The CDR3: CASSLGTGLVNEQFF. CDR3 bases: TGTGCCAGCAGCTTGGGGACAGGGCTGGTCAATGAGCAGTTCTTC.

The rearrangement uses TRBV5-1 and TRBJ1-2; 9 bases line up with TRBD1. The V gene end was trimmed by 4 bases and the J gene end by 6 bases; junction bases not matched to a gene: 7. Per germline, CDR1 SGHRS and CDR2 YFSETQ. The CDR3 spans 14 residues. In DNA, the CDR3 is TGCGCCAGCAGCCCAAGACAGGGGGGAGATGGCTACACCTTC. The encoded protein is CASSPRQGGDGYTF.

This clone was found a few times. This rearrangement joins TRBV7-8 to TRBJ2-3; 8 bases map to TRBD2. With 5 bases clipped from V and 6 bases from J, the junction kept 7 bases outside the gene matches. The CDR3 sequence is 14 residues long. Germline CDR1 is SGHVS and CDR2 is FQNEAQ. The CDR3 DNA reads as TGTGCCAGCAGCCTTAGACGGGAGGGGGATACGCAGTATTTT. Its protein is CASSLRREGDTQYF.